The rows below give T cell receptor beta chains drawn from one sample of a study of shared clonotypes between healthy human individuals. Profiling relied on immunoSEQ multiplex PCR, and the TCRdb table lists in-frame clones only, not all of them. This table holds about 1.5 million clones, 98% found once. The sequenced material came from naive CD4+ T cells sorted from blood. The receptors stem from a man younger than 45 in good health. CDR3s include the opening cysteine and the closing phenylalanine or tryptophan. A D gene is named only where the DNA matches it firmly. A clone size is listed for some rows: how often the clone was seen (once, few, many), or a class if it is expanded.

V: TRBV19
size: .
D: .
length: 14
J: TRBJ1-1
CDR3: CASSILNTNTEAFF
DNA: TGTGCCAGTAGTATACTGAACACGAACACTGAAGCTTTCTTT

V: TRBV19
size: .
D: .
length: 17
J: TRBJ2-7
CDR3: CASSIDLLPARSYEQYF
DNA: TGTGCCAGTAGTATAGATCTCTTACCAGCTAGATCCTACGAGCAGTACTTC

V: TRBV27
size: .
D: .
length: 13
J: TRBJ2-7
CDR3: CASSLSGRYQQYF
DNA: TGTGCCAGCAGTTTATCCGGGCGGTACCAGCAGTACTTC

V: TRBV28
size: .
D: TRBD1
length: 15
J: TRBJ1-2
CDR3: CASSLSGDRVEGYTF
DNA: TGTGCCAGCAGTTTATCGGGCGACAGGGTAGAAGGCTACACCTTC

V: TRBV5-1
size: .
D: .
length: 13
J: TRBJ2-7
CDR3: CASSFLRAEEQYF
DNA: TGCGCCAGCAGCTTCCTCAGGGCAGAGGAGCAGTACTTC

V: TRBV6-1
size: .
D: .
length: 15
J: TRBJ2-1
CDR3: CASSELGQLVNEQFF
DNA: TGTGCCAGCAGTGAACTTGGACAGTTGGTTAATGAGCAGTTCTTC

V: TRBV28
size: .
D: .
length: 12
J: TRBJ2-1
CDR3: CATTLFYNEQFF
DNA: TGTGCCACCACTCTTTTTTACAATGAGCAGTTCTTC

V: TRBV18
size: .
D: TRBD2
length: 19
J: TRBJ2-7
CDR3: CASSPAGQGRLAGIQEQYF
DNA: TGTGCCAGCTCACCCGCGGGGCAGGGGCGACTAGCGGGAATTCAGGAGCAGTACTTC

V: TRBV11-2
size: .
D: .
length: 15
J: TRBJ1-1
CDR3: CASSLGFRPGAEAFF
DNA: TGTGCCAGCAGCTTAGGTTTCCGTCCGGGCGCTGAAGCTTTCTTT

V: TRBV9
size: once
D: .
length: 12
J: TRBJ1-1
CDR3: CASSPRTSEAFF
DNA: TGTGCCAGCAGCCCCCGTACGTCAGAAGCTTTCTTT